The source of this TCR beta chain is a study of T cell responses to AZD1222 COVID-19 vaccine. Points from the study as a whole: Per reports, nearly half of all spike-specific TCRs target regions that are unmutated in variants. Rises in breadth and depth of Spike-specific TCRs came after two AZD1222 doses. Every sample of the repertoires postdated the peak T cell response.

Doses given second, at about 4 or about 12 weeks, were pooled. Sequencing was performed with immunoSEQ multiplex PCR; in TCRdb, only in-frame clones are kept and a portion is missing. The sample holds fewer than 120,000 clones, 80% to 90% seen once. The germline V gene encodes CDR1 KGHSH and CDR2 LQKENI. CDR3 length equals 14 residues. V trimming: 2 bases; J trimming: 8 bases; junction bases outside the gene matches: 3. For this clone: Its antigen is unknown.

The sequence was obtained from an adult who received the AZD1222 COVID-19 vaccine. Sequencing was performed on peripheral blood, taken 28 days after the second AZD1222 dose. The genes are TRBV18 and TRBJ1-3, with 10 nucleotides matching TRBD1. The CDR3 sequence is CASSPGTGEDTIYF. CDR3 sequence (DNA): TGTGCCAGCTCACCAGGGACAGGGGAGGACACCATATATTTT.